Below are 28 T cell receptor beta chains sequenced from a single sample in a study of control samples from healthy donors and cancer patients. Assay used: immunoSEQ multiplex PCR; TCRdb lists only in-frame clones, some missing. This table holds about 140,000 clones, about 89% found once. The sequenced sample was blood. These receptors all stem from a man aged 25 to 45 in good health.

This chain connects TRBV2 to TRBJ2-1, with no clear D. Trimming pared 6 bases from V and 3 bases from J, leaving 9 bases between. Germline assignment: CDR1 SNHLY and CDR2 FYNNEI. This CDR3 comprises 13 residues. The CDR3 DNA reads as TGTGCCAGCAGCGGTGGGGACTACAATGAGCAGTTCTTC. It yields the protein CASSGGDYNEQFF.

The rearrangement uses TRBV12-3 or TRBV12-4 and TRBJ2-1; no clear D. Trimming stripped 4 bases from V and 5 bases from J, with 9 bases between. The CDR3 covers 13 residues. DNA of the CDR3: TGTGCCAGCAGTTCGGACGGCCACAATGAGCAGTTCTTC. Encoded protein: CASSSDGHNEQFF.

This chain uses TRBV7-2 with TRBJ2-3; D is unclear. V was shortened by 5 bases and J by 1 base, with 16 bases between the two germline ends. The CDR3 loop spans 16 amino acids. CDR1 and CDR2 from the germline V gene are SGHTA and FQGNSA. The CDR3 sequence is CASSLPPRFGTDTQYF. The CDR3 DNA reads as TGTGCCAGCAGCCTCCCCCCCCGCTTCGGCACAGATACGCAGTATTTT.

V is TRBV7-3 and J is TRBJ2-6, with 8 bases that match TRBD1. Per germline, CDR1 SGHTA and CDR2 FQGTGA. The CDR3 spans 20 residues. V lost 5 bases, J lost 0 bases, and 15 bases stayed unmatched. The CDR3 spells CASSLLGQGALSSGANVLTF. CDR3 sequence (DNA): TGTGCCAGCAGCCTCCTGGGGCAGGGGGCTCTAAGCTCTGGGGCCAACGTCCTGACTTTC.

This clone was found a few times. This chain links TRBV9 with TRBJ2-2; no definite D call. The V end lost 1 base, the J end lost 1 base, and 5 bases lay between the germline ends. The length of the CDR3 is 14 residues. Germline CDR1 SGDLS, CDR2 YYNGEE. Written as DNA, the CDR3 is TGTGCCAGCAGCGTACCAGGGAACACCGGGGAGCTGTTTTTT. This codes for CASSVPGNTGELFF.

This chain joins TRBV7-6 and TRBJ2-7; the match to TRBD1 covers 7 bases. Per germline, CDR1 SGHVS and CDR2 FNYEAQ. This CDR3 comprises 15 residues. V dropped 5 bases and J dropped 6; count of bases not matched to a gene: 13. CDR3 in amino acids: CASSPVLTAGGEQYF. The CDR3 DNA reads as TGTGCCAGCAGCCCTGTTTTAACGGCAGGGGGCGAGCAGTACTTC.

The gene calls are TRBV4-1 and TRBJ2-5; TRBD2 is a possible D gene (6 bases). The CDR3 is 14 residues long. Germline-derived CDR1 and CDR2 are MGHRA and YSYEKL. V was clipped by 4 bases and J by 4 bases, with 13 bases between them. The CDR3 region has the DNA TGCGCCAGCAGCCCTCCGGGAGTCTTAGAGACCCAGTACTTC. As protein: CASSPPGVLETQYF.

This clone came up a few times. The chain carries TRBV6-5 and TRBJ2-3; TRBD2 might be the D (5 bases). In germline, CDR1 is MNHEY, CDR2 SVGAGI. The V gene lost 3 bases and the J gene lost 1 base, with 8 bases spanning the gap. This CDR3 region has 14 residues. Written as DNA, the CDR3 is TGTGCCAGCAGTTATGAGGGTGGCACAGATACGCAGTATTTT. It yields the protein CASSYEGGTDTQYF.

This chain links TRBV24-1 with TRBJ2-7; 8 nucleotides match TRBD1. The CDR3 is 15 residues long. Per the germline V gene, CDR1 is KGHDR and CDR2 is SFDVKD. The ends lost 3 bases at V and 4 bases at J; junction bases unmatched: 7. The CDR3 DNA reads as TGTGCCACCAGTGATAGCCGGGACAGGACTTACGAGCAGTACTTC. Amino acid sequence: CATSDSRDRTYEQYF.

CDR3 bases: TGCGCCAGCAGCCAAGGACAGGGGAGCGAGCAGTACTTC. Amino acids: CASSQGQGSEQYF. The chain recombines TRBV4-1 with TRBJ2-7; 8 nucleotides line up with TRBD1. The CDR3 loop spans 13 amino acids. Germline CDR1 and CDR2: MGHRA and YSYEKL. Trimming at V came to 1 base and at J to 6 bases, leaving 2 bases not matched to a gene.

The chain recombines TRBV5-1 with TRBJ2-3; TRBD1 might be the D (6 bases). Germline V gene data show CDR1 as SGHRS and CDR2 as YFSETQ. Trimming cost V 2 bases and J 3 bases, with 16 bases left between them. The CDR3 is 16 amino acids. The CDR3 is CASSLLDRRKTDTQYF. The CDR3 nucleotides are TGCGCCAGCAGCTTATTAGACAGGCGAAAAACAGATACGCAGTATTTT.

This CDR3 reads CASSPGIDREAFF. DNA of the CDR3: TGCGCCAGCAGCCCCGGCATTGACAGGGAGGCTTTCTTT. The chain recombines TRBV5-1 with TRBJ1-1, with 7 bases that match TRBD1. Germline V CDR1 and CDR2: SGHRS, YFSETQ. The CDR3 runs to 13 residues. Trimming took 4 bases from V and 11 from J; bases not matched to a gene: 11.

This chain links TRBV19 with TRBJ1-4; D unclear. Germline values: CDR1 LNHDA, CDR2 SQIVND (reference sequence). The CDR3 runs 14 residues. Trimming left V 3 bases short and J 4 bases short, with 9 bases between. The CDR3: CASSMSGFNEKLFF. The CDR3 region has the DNA TGTGCCAGTAGTATGTCGGGGTTTAATGAAAAACTGTTTTTT.

This rearrangement joins TRBV19 to TRBJ2-2; 13 bases line up with TRBD2. Losses at the gene ends were 3 bases for V and 9 bases for J; bases not matched to a gene: 7. The length of the CDR3 is 16 residues. The germline V gene has CDR1 LNHDA and CDR2 SQIVND (reference sequence). The CDR3 bases are TGTGCCAGTAGTATCGCACTAGCGGGGGGGCAAAGGGAGCTGTTTTTT. Translated: CASSIALAGGQRELFF. Full variable domain (missing parts from reference TRBV19 and TRBJ2-2): DGGITQSPKYLFRKEGQNVTLSCEQNLNHDAMYWYRQDPGQGLRLIYYSQIVNDFQKGDIAEGYSVSREKKESFPLTVTSAQKNPTAFYLCASSIALAGGQRELFFGEGSRLTVL.

This clone has a handful of counts. The chain uses TRBV7-2 and TRBJ2-7; no definite D call. The germline V and J ends were trimmed by 1 base and 2 bases, with 6 bases remaining between them. CDR1 SGHTA and CDR2 FQGNSA come from the germline V gene. CDR3 length: 13 residues. CDR3 DNA: TGTGCCAGCAGCTTAGAGGCAACCTACGAGCAGTACTTC. This codes for CASSLEATYEQYF.

This clone appeared a few times. The V call is TRBV6-2 or TRBV6-3, the J call TRBJ1-2; D not certain. With 0 bases removed from V and 5 bases from J, the gap between germline ends came to 10 bases. CDR1 and CDR2 from the germline V gene are MNHEY and SVGEGT. CDR3 size: 14 residues. The chain's CDR3 is CASSYSLSSYGYTF. The DNA of the CDR3 is TGTGCCAGCAGTTACTCGCTCTCCTCTTATGGCTACACCTTC.

The chain carries TRBV2 and TRBJ1-5; a possible D gene is TRBD1 (5 bases). Germline CDR1 and CDR2: SNHLY and FYNNEI. The CDR3 contains 16 residues. Deletions cut 8 bases from V and 0 bases from J, with 17 bases between. This CDR3 reads CASGDWTDDSNQPQHF. The CDR3 DNA sequence: TGTGCCAGCGGGGACTGGACGGATGATAGCAATCAGCCCCAGCATTTT.

The chain links TRBV6-5 to TRBJ1-2; no definite D call. The CDR3 is made up of 14 amino acids. V lost 0 bases, J lost 1 base, and 6 bases lay in between. Germline assignment: CDR1 MNHEY and CDR2 SVGAGI. The CDR3 nucleotides read TGTGCCAGCAGTTACTCGCTCAGTAACTATGGCTACACCTTC. It translates to CASSYSLSNYGYTF.

The chain joins TRBV6-5 to TRBJ2-5, with 9 bases aligning to TRBD2. This CDR3 has 14 amino acids. The V gene end was trimmed by 6 bases and the J gene end by 1 base; junction bases not matched to a gene: 3. Germline CDR1 MNHEY, CDR2 SVGAGI. The CDR3 region has the DNA TGTGCCAGCAGGCCTAGCGGGGCCCAAGAGACCCAGTACTTC. This gives the protein CASRPSGAQETQYF.

J is TRBJ2-3 and V is TRBV7-2; 15 bases match TRBD2. This CDR3 comprises 16 residues. Trimming removed 6 bases from V and 8 bases from J; junction bases left unmatched: 9. CDR1 and CDR2 from the germline V gene are SGHTA and FQGNSA. Here the CDR3 reads CASRRTSGRALGTQYF. Here the CDR3 DNA reads TGTGCCAGCAGAAGGACTAGCGGGAGGGCCTTGGGTACGCAGTATTTT.

This chain joins TRBV11-3 and TRBJ2-3; TRBD1 matches at 7 bases. The CDR3 has 11 residues. V was clipped by 5 bases and J by 9 bases; unmatched bases: 2. In germline, CDR1 is SGHNT, CDR2 YENEEA. CDR3 coding DNA: TGTGCCAGCAGCAAGACAGGGACGCAGTATTTT. Translating it yields CASSKTGTQYF.

In nucleotides, the CDR3 is TGCGCCAGCAGCACGACAGAAAGCTCCTACAATGAGCAGTTCTTC. This encodes CASSTTESSYNEQFF. This chain joins TRBV5-1 and TRBJ2-1; D possibly corresponds to TRBD1 (5 bases). The ends were cut back, 4 bases at V and 0 bases at J, with 11 bases in the middle. Germline CDR1 SGHRS, CDR2 YFSETQ. There are 15 residues in the CDR3.

The chain combines TRBV10-3 with TRBJ2-5; 9 bases fit TRBD2. The CDR3 extends over 17 amino acids. V lost 6 bases to trimming and J lost 2 bases; unmatched junction nucleotides: 13. Germline V gene lookup returns CDR1 ENHRY and CDR2 SYGVKD. Written as DNA, the CDR3 is TGTGCCATCAGCGCGGGACTAGCCTTACCTCATCAAGAGACCCAGTACTTC. Protein: CAISAGLALPHQETQYF.

The V gene is TRBV19, the J gene TRBJ1-2; D is possibly TRBD1 (5 bases). This CDR3 contains 16 residues. V was cut by 6 bases and J by 0 bases, with 17 bases left in between. Germline V gene data show CDR1 as LNHDA and CDR2 as SQIVND (reference sequence). This chain's CDR3 is CASSRDPRLANYGYTF. The CDR3 DNA reads TGTGCCAGTAGCCGGGACCCCCGTCTAGCTAACTATGGCTACACCTTC.

Only one count was recorded for this clone. CDR3 sequence: CANSTGLSGNTIYF. DNA for the CDR3: TGTGCCAACTCTACAGGTCTCTCTGGAAACACCATATATTTT. The chain recombines TRBV3-1 (or the pseudogene TRBV3-2) with TRBJ1-3; D might be TRBD1 (5 bases). Deletions cut 10 bases from V and 0 bases from J, with 13 bases between. CDR1 and CDR2 from the germline V gene are LGHDT and YNNKEL (reference sequence). CDR3 length: 14 residues.

The chain's CDR3 is CASSTRRGSNYGYTF. CDR3 sequence (DNA): TGTGCCAGTAGTACCCGGCGGGGCTCTAACTATGGCTACACCTTC. The rearrangement links TRBV19 to TRBJ1-2; weak D call: TRBD1 (5 bases). V was cut by 4 bases and J by 0 bases, with 12 bases left in between. From germline, CDR1 is LNHDA and CDR2 SQIVND (reference sequence). This CDR3 has 15 residues.

The chain links TRBV3-1 (or the pseudogene TRBV3-2) to TRBJ2-7; no clear D gene. This CDR3 has 15 residues. Germline V CDR1 and CDR2: LGHDT, YNNKEL (reference sequence). Trimming cost V 2 bases and J 0 bases, with 11 bases left between them. The CDR3 loop reads CASSQYAPSSYEQYF. CDR3 DNA: TGTGCCAGCAGCCAATACGCACCAAGCTCCTACGAGCAGTACTTC.

V usage is TRBV15 and J usage is TRBJ2-2; D remains unclear. V gave up 1 base and J gave up 6 bases, with 9 bases separating them. The CDR3 has 14 amino acids. Germline V gene sequence: CDR1 LNHNV, CDR2 YYDKDF (reference sequence). DNA for the CDR3: TGTGCCACCAGCAGAGCCGAGAAGGCCGGGGAGCTGTTTTTT. Translated: CATSRAEKAGELFF.